This T cell receptor beta chain is drawn from a study of metastatic and nonmetastatic thyroid tumors. Whole-study context: Across blood and tumor or nodule tissue, repertoires from malignant and benign thyroid patients were compared with one another.

This clone was counted a few times. Its antigen is still unknown. Ahead of thyroid surgery, no patient had received treatment of any kind. TCRdb called clones again from the PCR reads with MiXCR. The table records fewer than 11,000 clones, less than 40% of them present only once. Overall study findings and caveats: Relative to benign nodules, malignant thyroid tumors were reportedly characterized by significantly elevated TCR beta diversity in blood and tumor.

Sequences were obtained from tumor tissue. The sequence was obtained from a female donor with papillary thyroid cancer or a benign thyroid nodule (not recorded which). Some clones in this sample may be carry-over from other donors' samples.

This chain's CDR3 is CASSGALSVGEKLFF. In nucleotides, the CDR3 is TGTGCCAGCAGTGGGGCCTTAAGCGTGGGTGAAAAACTGTTTTTT. V usage is TRBV6-1 and J usage is TRBJ1-4; no clear D gene. The V and J ends lost 4 bases and 7 bases respectively, with 16 bases between them. The germline CDR1 and CDR2 sequences are MNHNS and SASEGT. CDR3 length: 15 residues.